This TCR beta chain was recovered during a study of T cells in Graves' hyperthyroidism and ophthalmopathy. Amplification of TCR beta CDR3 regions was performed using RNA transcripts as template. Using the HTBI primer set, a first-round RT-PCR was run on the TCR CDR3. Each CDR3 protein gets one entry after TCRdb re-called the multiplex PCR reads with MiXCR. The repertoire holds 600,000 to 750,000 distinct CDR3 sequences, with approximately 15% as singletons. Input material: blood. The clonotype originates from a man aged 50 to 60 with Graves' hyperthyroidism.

In DNA, the CDR3 is TGTGCCAGCAGAGAAACAGGGTTGAACACTGAAGCTTTCTTT. Protein product: CASRETGLNTEAFF. The rearrangement joins TRBV3-1 to TRBJ1-1, with D possibly matching TRBD1 (6 bases). V gave up 6 bases and J gave up 0 bases, with 11 bases separating them. Germline V gene data show CDR1 as LGHDT and CDR2 as YNNKEL (reference sequence). The CDR3 has 14 amino acids.